Following are 7 T cell receptor beta chains from one sample sequenced in a study of Tregs in tolerant kidney transplant recipients. Method: immunoSEQ multiplex PCR; TCRdb's copy keeps in-frame clones and lacks some. Among roughly 250,000 clones, roughly 80% were seen once, and the ten largest hold 0.5% to 0.65%. The sample comprised CD4+ T cells from blood. These receptors came from a human donor in good health.

The rearrangement links TRBV9 to TRBJ1-2; D is uncertain. The CDR3 has 12 amino acids. Germline V CDR1 and CDR2: SGDLS, YYNGEE. V lost 0 bases, J lost 8 bases, and 8 bases lay in between. CDR3 protein: CASSVVGAGYTF. CDR3 nucleotide sequence: TGTGCCAGCAGCGTAGTTGGAGCAGGCTACACCTTC.

This clone turned up a few times. This sequence joins TRBV5-1 and TRBJ1-5; D not resolved. This CDR3 spans 14 amino acids. Per germline, CDR1 SGHRS and CDR2 YFSETQ. Trimming shortened V by 4 bases and J by 2 bases, and 10 bases separated the two germline ends. The CDR3 is CASSEQSGNQPQHF. DNA for the CDR3: TGCGCCAGCAGCGAACAGTCGGGCAATCAGCCCCAGCATTTT.

The chain recombines TRBV7-8 with TRBJ1-1, with TRBD1 as a possible D gene (5 bases). The CDR3 is 14 amino acids. CDR1 SGHVS and CDR2 FQNEAQ come from the germline V gene. V shed 2 bases and J shed 1 base, with 8 bases lying between them. Here the CDR3 reads CASSLTGGNTEAFF. The CDR3 region has the DNA TGTGCCAGCAGCTTAACGGGGGGGAACACTGAAGCTTTCTTT.

The CDR3 spells CAISEGASLPMFF. For the CDR3, the DNA is TGTGCCATCAGTGAGGGGGCCTCGCTCCCCATGTTTTTT. The J gene is TRBJ1-4, the V gene TRBV10-3; possibly TRBD1 for D (5 bases). Per germline, CDR1 ENHRY and CDR2 SYGVKD. This CDR3 is 13 amino acids long. The V gene lost 2 bases and the J gene lost 15 bases, with 16 bases spanning the gap.

The V call is TRBV19, the J call TRBJ1-4; TRBD1 matches 7 bases. CDR3 size: 17 residues. Per germline, CDR1 LNHDA and CDR2 SQIVND (reference sequence). Trimming cost V 10 bases and J 8 bases; bases outside gene matches: 22. For the CDR3, the DNA is TGTGCCACCGCGCTCAGTATAGTCTTAGGGGGCGGCGAAAAACTGTTTTTT. It yields the protein CATALSIVLGGGEKLFF.

The chain carries TRBV5-5 and TRBJ2-5; D might be TRBD1 (5 bases). V lost 2 bases, J lost 2 bases, and 13 bases lay in between. The CDR3 sequence is 15 residues long. CDR1 is SGHKS, CDR2 YYEKEE, per germline (reference sequence). CDR3 residues: CASSLRGRGQETQYF. CDR3 nucleotide sequence: TGTGCCAGCAGCTTAAGGGGAAGGGGTCAAGAGACCCAGTACTTC.

The V and J genes are TRBV5-6 and TRBJ1-2; 8 nucleotides align to TRBD1. Germline V gene data show CDR1 as SGHDT and CDR2 as YYEEEE. Germline trimming cut 4 bases from V and 8 bases from J; bases unmatched to any gene: 10. The CDR3 loop spans 14 amino acids. For the CDR3, the DNA is TGTGCCAGCAGCGCCGGACAGGGCGGGGGAGGCTACACCTTC. The encoded protein is CASSAGQGGGGYTF.